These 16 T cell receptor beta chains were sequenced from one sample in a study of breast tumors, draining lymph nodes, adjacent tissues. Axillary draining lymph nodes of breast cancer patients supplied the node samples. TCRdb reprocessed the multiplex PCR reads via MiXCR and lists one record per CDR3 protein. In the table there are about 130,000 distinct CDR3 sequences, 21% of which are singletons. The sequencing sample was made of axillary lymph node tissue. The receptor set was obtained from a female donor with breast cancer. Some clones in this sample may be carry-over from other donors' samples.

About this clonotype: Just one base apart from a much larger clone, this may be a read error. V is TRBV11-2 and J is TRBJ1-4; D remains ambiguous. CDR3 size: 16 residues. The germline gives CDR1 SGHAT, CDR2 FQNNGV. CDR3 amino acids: CASSRTTGLLTEKLSF. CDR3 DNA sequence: TGTGCCAGCAGCCGCACGACGGGTCTTCTAACTGAAAAACTGTCTTTT.

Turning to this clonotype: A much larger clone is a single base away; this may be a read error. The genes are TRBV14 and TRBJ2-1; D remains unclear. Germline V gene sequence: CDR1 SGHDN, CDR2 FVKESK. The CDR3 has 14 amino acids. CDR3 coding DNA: TGTGCCAGCAGGCAAGGGCAGTTCTACAATGAGCAGTTCTTC. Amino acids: CASRQGQFYNEQFF.

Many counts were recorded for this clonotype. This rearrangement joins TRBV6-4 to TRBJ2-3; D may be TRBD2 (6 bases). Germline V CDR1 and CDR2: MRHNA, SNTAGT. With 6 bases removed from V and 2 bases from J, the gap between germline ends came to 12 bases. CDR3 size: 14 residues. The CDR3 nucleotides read TGTGCCAGCAGCCCCGGGGGAGACACAGATACGCAGTATTTT. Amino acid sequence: CASSPGGDTDTQYF.

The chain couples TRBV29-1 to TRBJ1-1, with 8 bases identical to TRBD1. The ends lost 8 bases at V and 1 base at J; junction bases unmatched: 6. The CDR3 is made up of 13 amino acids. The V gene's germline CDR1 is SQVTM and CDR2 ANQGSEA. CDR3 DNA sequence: TGCAGCTCTAGGACAGGGCGGAACACTGAAGCTTTCTTT. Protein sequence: CSSRTGRNTEAFF.

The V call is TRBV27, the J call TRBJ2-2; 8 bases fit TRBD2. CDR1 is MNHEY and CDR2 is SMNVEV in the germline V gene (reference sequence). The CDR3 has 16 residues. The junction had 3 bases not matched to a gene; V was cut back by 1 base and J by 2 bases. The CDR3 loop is CASSLYGRVNTGELFF. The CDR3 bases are TGTGCCAGCAGTTTATACGGGAGGGTAAACACCGGGGAGCTGTTTTTT.

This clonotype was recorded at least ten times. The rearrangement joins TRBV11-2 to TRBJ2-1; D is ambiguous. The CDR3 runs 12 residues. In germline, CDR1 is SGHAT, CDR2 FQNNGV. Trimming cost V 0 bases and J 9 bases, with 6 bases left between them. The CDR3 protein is CASSLERAEQFF. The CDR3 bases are TGTGCCAGCAGCTTAGAAAGGGCTGAGCAGTTCTTC.

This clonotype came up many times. DNA of the CDR3: TGCAGCGCAAGAACAGGGTACACAGATACGCAGTATTTT. Amino acids: CSARTGYTDTQYF. The V gene is TRBV29-1, the J gene TRBJ2-3; D is possibly TRBD1 (6 bases). Trimming pared 7 bases from V and 2 bases from J, leaving 13 bases between. Germline CDR1 and CDR2: SQVTM and ANQGSEA. The CDR3 is 13 amino acids.

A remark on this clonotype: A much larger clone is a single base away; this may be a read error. The CDR3 protein is CASAPLSGGGSYEQYF. CDR3 DNA sequence: TGTGCCAGCGCCCCACTGAGCGGGGGGGGCTCCTACGAGCAGTACTTC. The chain carries TRBV11-2 and TRBJ2-7; TRBD2 matches at 10 bases. The V gene's germline CDR1 is SGHAT and CDR2 FQNNGV. V gave up 8 bases and J gave up 0 bases; unmatched junction bases: 10. This CDR3 region has 16 residues. The whole variable domain, remainder taken from reference TRBV11-2 and TRBJ2-7, is EAGVAQSPRYKIIEKRQSVAFWCNPISGHATLYWYQQILGQGPKLLIQFQNNGVVDDSQLPKDRFSAERLKGVDSTLKIQPAKLEDSAVYLCASAPLSGGGSYEQYFGPGTRLTVT.

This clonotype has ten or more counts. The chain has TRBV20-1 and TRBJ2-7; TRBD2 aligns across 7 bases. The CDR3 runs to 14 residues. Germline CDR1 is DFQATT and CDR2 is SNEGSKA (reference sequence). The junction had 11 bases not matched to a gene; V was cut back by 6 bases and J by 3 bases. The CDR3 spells CSARGREYNYEQYF. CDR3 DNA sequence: TGCAGTGCCCGCGGGCGGGAGTATAACTACGAGCAGTACTTC.

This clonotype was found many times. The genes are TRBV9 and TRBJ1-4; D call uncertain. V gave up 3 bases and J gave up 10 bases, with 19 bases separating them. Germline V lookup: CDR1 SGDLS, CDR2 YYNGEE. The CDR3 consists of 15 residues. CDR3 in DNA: TGTGCCAGCAGCGCGCTCGGGGAAGGGAGAGGAAAACTGTTTTTT. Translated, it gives CASSALGEGRGKLFF.

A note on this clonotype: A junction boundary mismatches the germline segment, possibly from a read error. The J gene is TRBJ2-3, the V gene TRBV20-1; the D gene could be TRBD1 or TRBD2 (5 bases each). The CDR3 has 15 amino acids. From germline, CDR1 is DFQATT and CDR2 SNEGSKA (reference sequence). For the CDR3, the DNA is TGCAGTGCGGGTGATCGGGGCCGAGGCACAGATGCGCAGTATTTC. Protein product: CSAGDRGRGTDAQYF.

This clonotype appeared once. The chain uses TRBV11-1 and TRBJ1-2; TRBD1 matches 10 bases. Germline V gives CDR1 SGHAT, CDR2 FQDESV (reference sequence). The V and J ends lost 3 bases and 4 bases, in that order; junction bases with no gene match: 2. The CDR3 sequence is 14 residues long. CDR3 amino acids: CASSLGTGAYGYTF. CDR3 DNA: TGTGCCAGCAGCTTGGGGACAGGGGCCTATGGCTACACCTTC.

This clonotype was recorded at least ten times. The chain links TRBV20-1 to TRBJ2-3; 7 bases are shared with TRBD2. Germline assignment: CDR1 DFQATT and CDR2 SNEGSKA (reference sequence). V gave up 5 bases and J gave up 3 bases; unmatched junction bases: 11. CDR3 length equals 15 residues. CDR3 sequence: CSAEPGLTKTDTQYF. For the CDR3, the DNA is TGCAGTGCTGAACCGGGACTAACAAAGACAGATACGCAGTATTTT.

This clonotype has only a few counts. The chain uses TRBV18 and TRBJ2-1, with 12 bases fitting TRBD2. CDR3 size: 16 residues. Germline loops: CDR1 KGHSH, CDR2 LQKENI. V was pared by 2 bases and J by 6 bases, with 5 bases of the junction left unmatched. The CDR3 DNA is TGTGCCAGCTCACCAGCAAGGACTAGCGGGACCAATGAGCAGTTCTTC. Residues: CASSPARTSGTNEQFF.

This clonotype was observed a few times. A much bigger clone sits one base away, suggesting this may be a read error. The CDR3 spells CASKQDSSPYNEQFF. In DNA, the CDR3 is TGTGCCAGCAAACAGGATTCGAGCCCCTACAATGAGCAGTTCTTC. The chain combines TRBV12-3 or TRBV12-4 with TRBJ2-1; possible D gene TRBD1, 5 bases. Trimming shortened V by 7 bases and J by 2 bases, and 15 bases separated the two germline ends. This CDR3 comprises 15 residues.

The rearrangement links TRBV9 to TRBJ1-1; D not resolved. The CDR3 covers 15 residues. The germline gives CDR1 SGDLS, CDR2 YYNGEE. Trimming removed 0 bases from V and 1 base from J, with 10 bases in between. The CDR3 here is CASSVGRMANTEAFF. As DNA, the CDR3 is TGTGCCAGCAGCGTAGGCCGGATGGCGAACACTGAAGCTTTCTTT.